Listed here are 20 T cell receptor beta chains from one sample, sequenced in a study of OX40 agonist ivuxolimab in advanced cancers. Clones were read by immunoSEQ multiplex PCR, and TCRdb kept only the in-frame ones, dropping some. Here the sample spans roughly 100,000 clones, approximately 90% being singletons. The specimen comprised CD4+ or CD8+ T cells sorted from blood, sampled in a trial of the OX40 agonist ivuxolimab. These receptors all come from an adult with an advanced solid tumor such as melanoma, head and neck, liver or kidney cancer.

The chain uses TRBV5-1 and TRBJ2-2; 13 bases match TRBD2. With 4 bases clipped from V and 0 bases from J, the junction kept 3 bases outside the gene matches. Germline V gene sequence: CDR1 SGHRS, CDR2 YFSETQ. The CDR3 covers 17 residues. The CDR3 reads CASSRTSGGSNTGELFF. CDR3 coding DNA: TGCGCCAGCAGCAGGACTAGCGGGGGCTCGAACACCGGGGAGCTGTTTTTT.

The chain is built from TRBV7-2 and TRBJ1-6; D is unresolved. Germline CDR1 and CDR2: SGHTA and FQGNSA. V lost 1 base and J 15 bases, leaving 16 bases between the germline ends. The CDR3 runs 14 residues. CDR3 coding DNA: TGTGCCAGCAGCTTAGGCTCGGATTTTGGGGTCCTCCACTTT. Residues: CASSLGSDFGVLHF.

The genes are TRBV30 and TRBJ2-5; 8 nucleotides align to TRBD1. The V and J ends lost 2 bases and 5 bases, in that order; junction bases with no gene match: 10. CDR3 length: 15 amino acids. Germline CDR1 and CDR2: GTSNPN and SVGIG (reference sequence). CDR3 in DNA: TGTGCCTGGAGTCAACCGGACAGGGCTTTGGAGACCCAGTACTTC. As protein: CAWSQPDRALETQYF.

V is TRBV19 and J is TRBJ1-5; 8 bases are a match to TRBD1. The CDR3 length is 14 residues. The V gene's germline CDR1 is LNHDA and CDR2 SQIVND (reference sequence). J gave up 7 bases and V 3 bases, and 5 bases lay outside the gene matches. The CDR3 protein is CASSMTGAGQPQHF. The CDR3 bases are TGTGCCAGTAGTATGACAGGGGCCGGCCAGCCCCAGCATTTT.

The chain employs TRBV11-2 and TRBJ2-3; 9 nucleotides agree with TRBD1. V dropped 9 bases and J dropped 5; count of bases not matched to a gene: 21. Germline-derived CDR1 and CDR2 are SGHAT and FQNNGV. CDR3 size: 18 residues. The CDR3 nucleotides read TGTGCCAGTGGGCCGGGACAGGGATATGGGGGAAAGGGAGATACGCAGTATTTT. The encoded protein is CASGPGQGYGGKGDTQYF.

The chain joins TRBV5-6 to TRBJ2-3; D gene uncertain. The CDR3 contains 12 residues. Germline V gives CDR1 SGHDT, CDR2 YYEEEE. The V and J ends lost 4 bases and 14 bases respectively, with 17 bases between them. The CDR3 sequence is CASSHGRLPRYF. DNA of the CDR3: TGTGCCAGCAGCCATGGTCGCCTCCCCCGGTATTTT. The whole variable domain, remainder taken from reference TRBV5-6 and TRBJ2-3, is DAGVTQSPTHLIKTRGQQVTLRCSPKSGHDTVSWYQQALGQGPQFIFQYYEEEERQRGNFPDRFSGHQFPNYSSELNVNALLLGDSALYLCASSHGRLPRYFGPGTRLTVL.

This clone was detected only a few times. The chain combines TRBV11-2 with TRBJ2-5; 11 bases are shared with TRBD2. Looked up from germline, CDR1 is SGHAT and CDR2 is FQNNGV. CDR3 length equals 15 residues. Trimming cost V 5 bases and J 5 bases; bases outside gene matches: 7. Written as DNA, the CDR3 is TGTGCCAGCAGCCCGACTAGCGGGGTAATGGAGACCCAGTACTTC. Protein sequence: CASSPTSGVMETQYF.

This chain links TRBV2 with TRBJ2-5; 7 bases line up with TRBD2. CDR3 length equals 13 residues. Germline V gives CDR1 SNHLY, CDR2 FYNNEI. With V trimmed by 8 bases and J by 5 bases, 8 bases remained unmatched. In DNA, the CDR3 is TGTGCCAGCCAAGTCGGGGGGTTTGAGACCCAGTACTTC. Protein: CASQVGGFETQYF. Together with reference TRBV2 and TRBJ2-5, the CDR3 gives the full variable domain: EPEVTQTPSHQVTQMGQEVILRCVPISNHLYFYWYRQILGQKVEFLVSFYNNEISEKSEIFDDQFSVERPDGSNFTLKIRSTKLEDSAMYFCASQVGGFETQYFGPGTRLLVL.

V and J are TRBV6-5 and TRBJ1-4; TRBD1 aligns across 8 bases. There are 15 residues in the CDR3. The trim removed 2 bases at V and 7 bases at J, leaving 6 bases unmatched. Per germline, CDR1 MNHEY and CDR2 SVGAGI. The CDR3 protein is CASSYSVRGREKLFF. For the CDR3, the DNA is TGTGCCAGCAGTTACAGTGTCAGGGGGCGTGAAAAACTGTTTTTT.

The genes are TRBV4-2 and TRBJ2-3; TRBD2 matches at 10 bases. Germline trimming cut 5 bases from V and 2 bases from J; bases unmatched to any gene: 7. Germline loops: CDR1 LGHNA, CDR2 YNFKEQ. The length of the CDR3 is 16 residues. CDR3 sequence: CASSSRTSGYTDTQYF. DNA of the CDR3: TGTGCCAGCAGCTCCCGGACTAGCGGCTACACAGATACGCAGTATTTT.

This chain uses TRBV5-6 with TRBJ2-5, with D possibly matching TRBD1 (7 bases). Trimming took off 4 bases at V and 5 bases at J, with 18 bases between the two ends. The CDR3 is 15 residues long. Looked up from germline, CDR1 is SGHDT and CDR2 is YYEEEE. This CDR3 reads CASSTNPGGRETQYF. The CDR3 DNA reads as TGTGCCAGCAGCACCAATCCAGGGGGGAGGGAGACCCAGTACTTC.

The J gene is TRBJ1-3, the V gene TRBV28, with 8 positions matching TRBD1. The CDR3 has 15 residues. V gave up 6 bases and J gave up 0 bases; unmatched junction bases: 4. Looked up from germline, CDR1 is MDHEN and CDR2 is SYDVKM. The CDR3 is CASRGGQASGNTIYF. As DNA, the CDR3 is TGTGCCAGCAGAGGGGGACAGGCCTCTGGAAACACCATATATTTT.

This chain connects TRBV5-4 to TRBJ2-1, with 7 positions matching TRBD2. The CDR3 has 16 residues. The J segment lost 5 bases and the V segment lost 0 bases, leaving 8 bases of the junction unmatched. Germline loops: CDR1 SGHNT, CDR2 YYREEE (reference sequence). This CDR3 is CASSLDFGGKHNEQFF. In DNA, the CDR3 is TGTGCCAGCAGCTTGGACTTCGGGGGGAAACACAATGAGCAGTTCTTC.

The gene calls are TRBV19 and TRBJ1-1; 10 bases are a match to TRBD1. From germline, CDR1 is LNHDA and CDR2 SQIVND (reference sequence). Trimming cost V 3 bases and J 1 base; bases outside gene matches: 11. CDR3 length equals 18 residues. CDR3 sequence: CASSIFDRGRSGNTEAFF. For the CDR3, the DNA is TGTGCCAGTAGTATTTTCGACAGGGGGCGGTCAGGGAACACTGAAGCTTTCTTT.

The chain uses TRBV19 and TRBJ2-1; no clear D. The CDR3 spans 13 residues. The germline V gene encodes CDR1 LNHDA and CDR2 SQIVND (reference sequence). V lost 9 bases and J 4 bases, leaving 13 bases between the germline ends. Here the CDR3 DNA reads TGTGCCAGCCGCTCTCGTGAATACAATGAGCAGTTCTTC. Protein product: CASRSREYNEQFF. The full variable domain, its missing parts supplied by reference TRBV19 and TRBJ2-1, is DGGITQSPKYLFRKEGQNVTLSCEQNLNHDAMYWYRQDPGQGLRLIYYSQIVNDFQKGDIAEGYSVSREKKESFPLTVTSAQKNPTAFYLCASRSREYNEQFFGPGTRLTVL.

The chain carries TRBV10-3 and TRBJ1-4; no clear D gene. Germline loops: CDR1 ENHRY, CDR2 SYGVKD. This CDR3 has 15 amino acids. V lost 6 bases and J lost 0, with 11 bases in between. CDR3 nucleotide sequence: TGTGCCATCAGCCAATCACTTGCAACTAATGAAAAACTGTTTTTT. As protein: CAISQSLATNEKLFF.

The V gene is TRBV7-9, the J gene TRBJ2-5; D gene ambiguous. Germline V gives CDR1 SEHNR, CDR2 FQNEAQ (reference sequence). V dropped 1 base and J dropped 5 bases, with 14 bases sitting between them. CDR3 length equals 15 residues. The CDR3 is CASSLGEQNTETQYF. The CDR3 coding sequence is TGTGCCAGCAGCTTAGGAGAACAGAACACGGAGACCCAGTACTTC.

V gene TRBV4-2 combines with J gene TRBJ1-1; D unresolved. The CDR3 is 14 residues long. Germline V lookup: CDR1 LGHNA, CDR2 YNFKEQ. V lost 4 bases, J lost 4 bases, and 13 bases lay in between. The chain's CDR3 is CASSLEGRGTEAFF. In DNA form, the CDR3 reads TGTGCCAGCAGCCTCGAAGGGCGGGGCACTGAAGCTTTCTTT.

This chain links TRBV19 with TRBJ2-6; D gene unclear. The CDR3 is 18 amino acids. The V end was cut by 2 bases, the J end by 0 bases, with 14 bases between. Germline assignment: CDR1 LNHDA and CDR2 SQIVND (reference sequence). CDR3 residues: CASSINRVSVSGANVLTF. CDR3 coding DNA: TGTGCCAGTAGTATAAACCGGGTGTCGGTCTCTGGGGCCAACGTCCTGACTTTC.

The chain joins TRBV19 to TRBJ2-7; 11 bases match TRBD1. This CDR3 spans 13 amino acids. J was trimmed by 6 bases and V by 8 bases; bases with no gene match: 6. CDR1 and CDR2 from the germline V gene are LNHDA and SQIVND (reference sequence). CDR3 nucleotide sequence: TGTGCCAGTGCCGGGACAGGGGGTGGCGAGCAGTACTTC. This encodes CASAGTGGGEQYF.